Each of the 10 T cell receptor beta chains below was sequenced from the same sample in a study of Graves' ophthalmopathy and Graves' hyperthyroidism. Amplification targeted the TCR beta CDR3 regions, with RNA transcripts as the source material. Second-round multiplex PCR followed a first-round RT-PCR using HTBI primers. TCRdb ran MiXCR on the multiplex PCR reads and lists one entry per CDR3 protein. The data show about 370,000 distinct CDR3 sequences, approximately 16% seen once. Material for sequencing was peripheral blood. All receptors derive from a woman in her late teens or twenties with Graves' ophthalmopathy.

This clonotype was seen ten or more times. This sequence joins TRBV12-3 or TRBV12-4 and TRBJ2-7, with 11 bases that match TRBD1. Trimming cost V 5 bases and J 6 bases; bases outside gene matches: 6. CDR3 length equals 14 residues. DNA for the CDR3: TGTGCCAGCAGTCCCATTGGGACAGGGGGCGAGCAGTACTTC. This codes for CASSPIGTGGEQYF.

This clonotype was found many times. The chain recombines TRBV29-1 with TRBJ2-7; D is perhaps TRBD1 (5 bases). This CDR3 is built from 11 residues. Between the trimmed V and J ends, which lost 7 bases and 4 bases, there was a span of 11 bases. Per the germline V gene, CDR1 is SQVTM and CDR2 is ANQGSEA. The CDR3: CSALRDYEQYF. CDR3 bases: TGCAGCGCCCTCAGGGATTACGAGCAGTACTTC.

This clonotype was counted many times. A single base separates this from a much larger clone, so it may be a read error. Without the conserved terminal phenylalanine or tryptophan, this CDR3 likely stems from a read error. V is TRBV20-1 and J is TRBJ2-7; D is unclear. Germline CDR1 reads DFQATT; CDR2 reads SNEGSKA (reference sequence). This CDR3 is built from 12 residues. With 3 bases removed from V and 2 bases from J, the gap between germline ends came to 8 bases. CDR3 sequence reads: CSARSLPYEQYS. The CDR3 bases are TGCAGTGCTAGGTCCCTCCCCTACGAGCAGTACTCC.

This clonotype was observed a few times. At one end, the junction sequence differs from germline, possibly due to a read error. This chain joins TRBV6-2 or TRBV6-3 and TRBJ2-7, with 7 nucleotides matching TRBD1. Germline CDR1 reads MNHEY; CDR2 reads SVGEGT. The CDR3 contains 14 residues. The DNA of the CDR3 is TGTGCCAGCAGCCCGCACCTGAAACAGGGGCACTTCGTCTTC. Its protein product is CASSPHLKQGHFVF.

This clonotype was found many times. The chain carries TRBV24-1 and TRBJ2-5, with D possibly being TRBD2 (6 bases). The CDR3 has 15 amino acids. Deletions cut 3 bases from V and 1 base from J, with 11 bases between. Germline loops: CDR1 KGHDR, CDR2 SFDVKD. The CDR3 here is CATSDPRGIQETQYF. The CDR3 bases are TGTGCCACCAGTGATCCCCGGGGGATCCAAGAGACCCAGTACTTC.

This clonotype was found many times. The chain links TRBV24-1 to TRBJ2-2; perhaps TRBD2 as D (7 bases). This CDR3 is 20 amino acids long. The germline CDR1 and CDR2 sequences are KGHDR and SFDVKD. V gave up 3 bases and J gave up 0 bases, with 22 bases separating them. The CDR3 DNA is TGTGCCACCAGTGATCCAACTCAACGGAGGGAGGGGGCGAACACCGGGGAGCTGTTTTTT. Encoded protein: CATSDPTQRREGANTGELFF.

This clonotype has a count of ten or more. One end of the junction fails to match germline, which may point to a read error. The chain recombines TRBV10-2 with TRBJ2-7; TRBD2 matches at 7 bases. The V gene's germline CDR1 is WSHSY and CDR2 SAAADI. The CDR3 is 14 amino acids. The CDR3 spells CASSKSSGLIEQYF. DNA for the CDR3: TGCGCCAGCAGTAAGTCTAGCGGTCTGATTGAGCAGTACTTC.

Of note for this clonotype: The CDR3 does not end in the conserved phenylalanine or tryptophan, so this is likely a read error. J is TRBJ1-1 and V is TRBV5-4; no clear D. Germline V lookup: CDR1 SGHNT, CDR2 YYREEE (reference sequence). Deletions cut 2 bases from V and 4 bases from J, with 6 bases between. This CDR3 has 12 amino acids. The CDR3 loop reads CASSFTGTEAFL. The CDR3, as DNA: TGTGCCAGCAGCTTCACCGGCACTGAAGCTTTCCTT.

The table lists this clonotype with many counts. The rearrangement links TRBV6-5 to TRBJ2-7, with TRBD1 as a possible D gene (5 bases). This CDR3 is built from 16 residues. Germline CDR1 and CDR2: MNHEY and SVGAGI. Trimming left V 2 bases short and J 0 bases short, with 14 bases between. The CDR3 bases are TGTGCCAGCAGTTACCCTACAGGACAATTCTCCTACGAGCAGTACTTC. This sequence encodes CASSYPTGQFSYEQYF.

This clonotype was seen at least ten times. One end of the junction is discordant with germline, which a read error may explain. The gene calls are TRBV7-7 and TRBJ1-1; D possibly corresponds to TRBD1 (5 bases). This CDR3 is built from 13 residues. The germline V gene encodes CDR1 SSHAT and CDR2 FNYEAQ (reference sequence). The DNA of the CDR3 is TGTGCTAGCAGCTTAGCGTGGGGGACTGAAGCTTTCTTT. It specifies CASSLAWGTEAFF. The complete variable domain, with remaining parts taken from reference TRBV7-7 and TRBJ1-1, reads GAGVSQSPRYKVTKRGQDVTLRCDPISSHATLYWYQQALGQGPEFLTYFNYEAQPDKSGLPSDRFSAERPEGSISTLTIQRTEQRDSAMYRCASSLAWGTEAFFGQGTRLTVV.